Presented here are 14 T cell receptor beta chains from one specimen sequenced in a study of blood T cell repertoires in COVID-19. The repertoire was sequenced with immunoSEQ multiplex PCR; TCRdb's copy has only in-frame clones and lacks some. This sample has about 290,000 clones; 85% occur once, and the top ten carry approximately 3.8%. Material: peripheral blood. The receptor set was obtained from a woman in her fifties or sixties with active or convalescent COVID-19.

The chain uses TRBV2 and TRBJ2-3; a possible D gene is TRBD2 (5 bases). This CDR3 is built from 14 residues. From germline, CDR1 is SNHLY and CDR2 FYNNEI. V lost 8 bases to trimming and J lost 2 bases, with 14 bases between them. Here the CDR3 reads CASAKRDYTDTQYF. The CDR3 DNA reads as TGTGCCAGCGCCAAACGGGATTACACAGATACGCAGTATTTT.

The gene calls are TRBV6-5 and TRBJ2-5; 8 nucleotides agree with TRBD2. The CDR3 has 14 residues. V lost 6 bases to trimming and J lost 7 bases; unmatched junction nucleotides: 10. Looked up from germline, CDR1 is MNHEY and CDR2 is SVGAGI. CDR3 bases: TGTGCCAGCAGAGGGAGCGGGAGCGGAGGGACCCAGTACTTC. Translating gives CASRGSGSGGTQYF.

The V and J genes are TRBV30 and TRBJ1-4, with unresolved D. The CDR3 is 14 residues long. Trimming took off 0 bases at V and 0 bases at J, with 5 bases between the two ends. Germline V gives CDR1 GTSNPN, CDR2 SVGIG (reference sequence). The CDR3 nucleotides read TGTGCCTGGAGTGTATCCGCAACTAATGAAAAACTGTTTTTT. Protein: CAWSVSATNEKLFF.

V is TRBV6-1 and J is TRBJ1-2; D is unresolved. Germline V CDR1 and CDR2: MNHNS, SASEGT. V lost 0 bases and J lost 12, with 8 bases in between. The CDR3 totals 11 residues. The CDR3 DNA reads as TGTGCCAGCAGTGAAGCGTTCGGTCACACCTTC. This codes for CASSEAFGHTF.

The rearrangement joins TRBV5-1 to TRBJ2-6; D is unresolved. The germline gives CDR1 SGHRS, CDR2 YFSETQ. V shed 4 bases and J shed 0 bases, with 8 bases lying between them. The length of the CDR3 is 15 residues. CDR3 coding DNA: TGCGCCAGCAGCGTTTACGGCTCTGGGGCCAACGTCCTGACTTTC. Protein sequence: CASSVYGSGANVLTF.

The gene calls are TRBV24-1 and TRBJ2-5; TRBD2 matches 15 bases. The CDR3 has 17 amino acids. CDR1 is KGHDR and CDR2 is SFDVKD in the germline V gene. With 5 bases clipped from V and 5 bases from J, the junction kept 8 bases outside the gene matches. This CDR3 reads CATSAGLAGGMGETQYF. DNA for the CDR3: TGTGCCACCAGTGCCGGACTAGCGGGAGGGATGGGGGAGACCCAGTACTTC.

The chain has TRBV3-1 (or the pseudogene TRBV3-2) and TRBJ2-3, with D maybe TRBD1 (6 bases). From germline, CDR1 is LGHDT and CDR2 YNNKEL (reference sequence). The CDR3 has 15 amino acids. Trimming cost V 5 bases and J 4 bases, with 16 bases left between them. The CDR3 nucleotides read TGTGCCAGCAGCTTACAGGGAGTATCAGCAGATACGCAGTATTTT. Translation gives CASSLQGVSADTQYF.

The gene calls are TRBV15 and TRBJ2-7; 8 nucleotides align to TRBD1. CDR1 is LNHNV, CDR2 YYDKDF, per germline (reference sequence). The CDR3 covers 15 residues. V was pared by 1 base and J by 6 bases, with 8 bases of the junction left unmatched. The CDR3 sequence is CATSRVGTGPIEQYF. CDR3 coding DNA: TGTGCCACCAGCAGAGTTGGGACAGGCCCCATCGAGCAGTACTTC.

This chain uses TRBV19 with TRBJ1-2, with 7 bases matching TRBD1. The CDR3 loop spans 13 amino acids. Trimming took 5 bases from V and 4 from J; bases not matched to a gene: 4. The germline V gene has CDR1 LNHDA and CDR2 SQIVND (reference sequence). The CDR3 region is CASSQQGFYGYTF. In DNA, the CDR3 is TGTGCCAGTAGTCAACAGGGGTTCTATGGCTACACCTTC.

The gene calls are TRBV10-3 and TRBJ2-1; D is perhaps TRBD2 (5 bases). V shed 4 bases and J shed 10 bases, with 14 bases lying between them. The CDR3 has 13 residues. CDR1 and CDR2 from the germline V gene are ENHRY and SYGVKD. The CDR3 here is CAISGVGSGEQFF. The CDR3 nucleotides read TGTGCCATCAGTGGGGTAGGGTCGGGGGAGCAGTTCTTC.

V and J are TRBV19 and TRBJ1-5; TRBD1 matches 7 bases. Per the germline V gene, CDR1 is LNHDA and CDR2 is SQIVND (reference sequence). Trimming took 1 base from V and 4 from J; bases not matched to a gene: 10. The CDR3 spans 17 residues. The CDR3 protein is CASSIGTGRAWNQPQHF. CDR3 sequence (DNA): TGTGCCAGTAGTATAGGGACAGGTAGGGCCTGGAATCAGCCCCAGCATTTT.

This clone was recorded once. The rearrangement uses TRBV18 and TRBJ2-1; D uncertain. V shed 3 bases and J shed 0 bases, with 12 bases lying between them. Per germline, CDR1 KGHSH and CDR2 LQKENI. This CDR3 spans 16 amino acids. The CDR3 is CASSPPVAPSYNEQFF. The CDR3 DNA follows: TGTGCCAGCTCACCCCCCGTAGCTCCCTCCTACAATGAGCAGTTCTTC.

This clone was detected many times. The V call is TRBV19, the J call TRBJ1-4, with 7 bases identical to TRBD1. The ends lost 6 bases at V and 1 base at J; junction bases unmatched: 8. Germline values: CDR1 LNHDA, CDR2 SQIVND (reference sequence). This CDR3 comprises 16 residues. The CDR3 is CASRGARGRTNEKLFF. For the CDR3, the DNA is TGTGCCAGTAGAGGGGCAAGGGGGCGAACTAATGAAAAACTGTTTTTT.

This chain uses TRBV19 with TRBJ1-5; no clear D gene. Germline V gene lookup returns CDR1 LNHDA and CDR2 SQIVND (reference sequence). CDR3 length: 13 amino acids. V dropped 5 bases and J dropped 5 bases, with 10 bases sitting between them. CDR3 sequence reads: CASSELADQPQHF. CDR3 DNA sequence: TGTGCCAGTAGTGAGCTAGCTGATCAGCCCCAGCATTTT. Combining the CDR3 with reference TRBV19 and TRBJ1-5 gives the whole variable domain DGGITQSPKYLFRKEGQNVTLSCEQNLNHDAMYWYRQDPGQGLRLIYYSQIVNDFQKGDIAEGYSVSREKKESFPLTVTSAQKNPTAFYLCASSELADQPQHFGDGTRLSIL.